The clone carrying this T cell receptor (beta chain) was seen repeatedly, ten times or more. The antigen is unknown. Germline values: CDR1 KGHSH, CDR2 LQKENI. This CDR3 has 15 amino acids. The V and J ends lost 3 bases and 5 bases, in that order; junction bases with no gene match: 4. The sample originates from a study of metastatic and nonmetastatic thyroid tumors. Study-level background: Repertoires were compared across blood and tumor or nodule tissue from malignant and benign thyroid patients.

Original analysis: The study's classifier, a distant-metastasis tool for papillary thyroid cancer, was built using CDR3 differences across clinicopathological groups. TCRdb redid the clone calls on the PCR reads using MiXCR. TCRdb assigned the V and J calls; the authors' analysis was not used. The data contain about 82,000 clones, approximately 12% of them singletons. General study points: The study reportedly found significantly higher TCR beta diversity in malignant thyroid tumors than benign nodules, in blood and tumor.

Patients underwent thyroid surgery, and none had received any treatment before it. This sequence originates from a female donor with papillary thyroid cancer or a benign thyroid nodule (not recorded which). Some clones in this sample may be carry-over from other donors' samples. The chain recombines TRBV18 with TRBJ1-5; 10 nucleotides agree with TRBD1. The sequenced sample consisted of tumor tissue. For the CDR3, the DNA is TGTGCCAGCTCACCGGGACAGGGGTGGGATCAGCCCCAGCATTTT. It encodes CASSPGQGWDQPQHF.